Listed below are T cell receptor beta chains from one sample, sequenced in a study of blood T cell repertoires in COVID-19. Assay: immunoSEQ multiplex PCR; the TCRdb copy retains only in-frame clones and omits some. Among hundreds of thousands of clones listed, around 91% were seen once. Sequencing used PBMCs or T cells enriched from blood (not recorded which). The receptor source for this set is a middle-aged woman who had recovered from COVID-19. The CDR3 runs from the conserved cysteine through the conserved F or W. Each record gives: CDR3 protein, V gene, J gene.

CDR3: CASSGQATSQPQHF
V: TRBV19
J: TRBJ1-5

CDR3: CASSPTGLGEKLFF
V: TRBV18
J: TRBJ1-4

CDR3: CASGHRSSYEQYF
V: TRBV28
J: TRBJ2-7

CDR3: CASSRTSGYQETQYF
V: TRBV7-2
J: TRBJ2-5

CDR3: CAWHRGPGNTEAFF
V: TRBV30
J: TRBJ1-1

CDR3: CATSDPGQGDQPQHF
V: TRBV24-1
J: TRBJ1-5

CDR3: CAWSTQGSTEAFF
V: TRBV30
J: TRBJ1-1

CDR3: CASSLLENEKLFF
V: TRBV12-3/TRBV12-4
J: TRBJ1-4

CDR3: CASSQAADRIPGNTIYF
V: TRBV4-2
J: TRBJ1-3

CDR3: CASSPGLAGQNPYEQYF
V: TRBV11-3
J: TRBJ2-7

CDR3: CASSEEGAANQPQHF
V: TRBV2
J: TRBJ1-5

CDR3: CASSVAAGLDSYEQYF
V: TRBV9
J: TRBJ2-7

CDR3: CSVSGDATQHF
V: TRBV20-1
J: TRBJ1-5

CDR3: CASSMGRPVEKLFF
V: TRBV19
J: TRBJ1-4

CDR3: CASSFRNQPQHF
V: TRBV7-9
J: TRBJ1-5

CDR3: CASSPPPGVYEQYF
V: TRBV7-2
J: TRBJ2-7

CDR3: CASSLGGQGYSGGYTF
V: TRBV5-1
J: TRBJ1-2

CDR3: CASSIYPGTAYEQYF
V: TRBV19
J: TRBJ2-7

CDR3: CASSPSGGYEQYF
V: TRBV18
J: TRBJ2-7

CDR3: CASSIRQKPYEQYF
V: TRBV19
J: TRBJ2-7

CDR3: CASSYSQDYSNQPQHF
V: TRBV6-6
J: TRBJ1-5

CDR3: CSVLVAGGPINEQFF
V: TRBV29-1
J: TRBJ2-1

CDR3: CASSHRQSLREQYF
V: TRBV7-9
J: TRBJ2-7

CDR3: CASSSNGQGEQYF
V: TRBV3-1/TRBV3-2
J: TRBJ2-7

CDR3: CASSIYRGDTEAFF
V: TRBV19
J: TRBJ1-1

CDR3: CASSLVGEAVAFF
V: TRBV7-9
J: TRBJ1-1

CDR3: CASSPDRVSNQPQHF
V: TRBV18
J: TRBJ1-5

CDR3: CASSSGANQETQYF
V: TRBV27
J: TRBJ2-5

CDR3: CASSLVRETTDTQYF
V: TRBV7-9
J: TRBJ2-3

CDR3: CATSSLVKHSPLHF
V: TRBV15
J: TRBJ1-6

CDR3: CASSSGGGSQETQYF
V: TRBV7-9
J: TRBJ2-5

CDR3: CASSISRWGGRNTEAFF
V: TRBV19
J: TRBJ1-1

CDR3: CASSLFAGGPYEQYF
V: TRBV28
J: TRBJ2-7

CDR3: CASSLEGQGGGNQPQHF
V: TRBV5-1
J: TRBJ1-5

CDR3: CASSTWTDPYSNQPQHF
V: TRBV21-1
J: TRBJ1-5

CDR3: CASSHNSGREDEQFF
V: TRBV4-2
J: TRBJ2-1

CDR3: CASSWTANYGYTF
V: TRBV28
J: TRBJ1-2

CDR3: CASSPSPSGVYGYTF
V: TRBV28
J: TRBJ1-2

CDR3: CASSSGRPPLANTGELFF
V: TRBV25-1
J: TRBJ2-2

CDR3: CATSDSGTGSNEQFF
V: TRBV24-1
J: TRBJ2-1

CDR3: CASSIIGGTGANVLTF
V: TRBV19
J: TRBJ2-6

CDR3: CASSIPGEVSYEQYF
V: TRBV11-2
J: TRBJ2-7

CDR3: CASSPDRRETQYF
V: TRBV9
J: TRBJ2-5

CDR3: CASSQVAGGEQYF
V: TRBV3-1/TRBV3-2
J: TRBJ2-7

CDR3: CATSDRQGSYTF
V: TRBV24-1
J: TRBJ1-2

CDR3: CAWRRASGSNEQFF
V: TRBV30
J: TRBJ2-1

CDR3: CSVEAGGPQFF
V: TRBV29-1
J: TRBJ2-1

CDR3: CASSLGISGLRNEQYF
V: TRBV7-2
J: TRBJ2-7

CDR3: CASSPHGGGRRDTQYF
V: TRBV28
J: TRBJ2-3

CDR3: CANRGTGNNSPLHF
V: TRBV28
J: TRBJ1-6

CDR3: CASSYSGGNYGYTF
V: TRBV6-5
J: TRBJ1-2

CDR3: CASSLQQGNNSPLHF
V: TRBV5-4
J: TRBJ1-6

CDR3: CATSRDMAGYTF
V: TRBV15
J: TRBJ1-2

CDR3: CATSGRTSGRKRGTDTQYF
V: TRBV15
J: TRBJ2-3

CDR3: CSVDLSSSSYNEQFF
V: TRBV29-1
J: TRBJ2-1

CDR3: CASSLANGREKLFF
V: TRBV5-6
J: TRBJ1-4

CDR3: CASRLGPGQFQETQYF
V: TRBV5-6
J: TRBJ2-5

CDR3: CSVVGRNTEAFF
V: TRBV29-1
J: TRBJ1-1

CDR3: CASSQGQEIYGYTF
V: TRBV3-1/TRBV3-2
J: TRBJ1-2

CDR3: CASSIRDRGLVEQFF
V: TRBV6-5
J: TRBJ2-1